Detailed here is one T cell receptor (beta chain). Its antigen is unidentified. The entry originates in a study of PD-L1 blockade in urothelial cancer. Looking at the study overall: Prior chemotherapy in patients spanned 0 to 3 regimens.

Produced via immunoSEQ multiplex PCR; TCRdb's table is partial and in-frame only. The sample carries about 84,000 clones, 90% to 95% recorded once. Between the trimmed V and J ends, which lost 2 bases and 6 bases, there was a span of 7 bases. The CDR3 totals 13 residues. Germline values: CDR1 KGHSY, CDR2 FQNENV. Study conclusions and caveats: Tumor-associated clones in the blood of durable-benefit patients grew more at 3 weeks.

All patients handed over anywhere from 1 to 8 samples, pretreatment and on-treatment. The chain recombines TRBV16 with TRBJ2-2; D remains ambiguous. This material consisted of PBMCs, taken around atezolizumab (anti-PD-L1) treatment. This clonotype originated in a man aged 60 to 75 with urothelial cancer. The CDR3 spells CASSQLTAGELFF. The CDR3 nucleotides read TGTGCCAGCAGCCAACTAACAGCCGGGGAGCTGTTTTTT.